This T cell receptor beta chain was sequenced during a study of breast tumors, draining lymph nodes, adjacent tissues. Study conclusions and caveats: Compared with basal-like, luminal-like tumors shared significantly more repertoire with nontumor tissue. Compared with lymph nodes, tumors were less diverse; compared with nontumor tissue, more. Data only fit, rather than demonstrated, lymph node origin of most tumor T cells. Most tumor T cells seemingly derive from lymph node, then expand in tumor.

The CDR3 loop spans 11 amino acids. V shed 6 bases and J shed 8 bases, with 13 bases lying between them. Germline V gives CDR1 DFQATT, CDR2 SNEGSKA (reference sequence). TCRdb reprocessed the multiplex PCR reads with MiXCR, giving one entry per CDR3 protein. The sample lists 290,000 or so distinct CDR3 sequences; roughly 31% were seen once. Samples came from axillary lymph nodes draining the breast cancer. This clonotype occurred many times. As yet, its antigen is unknown. The chain recombines TRBV20-1 with TRBJ1-2, with D hard to call. The TCR originated in a female donor with breast cancer. Some clones in this sample may be carry-over from other donors' samples. Sequencing was done on a sample of axillary lymph node tissue. The chain's CDR3 is CSARRSKGYTF. In DNA, the CDR3 is TGCAGTGCCCGCCGCTCGAAGGGCTACACCTTC.